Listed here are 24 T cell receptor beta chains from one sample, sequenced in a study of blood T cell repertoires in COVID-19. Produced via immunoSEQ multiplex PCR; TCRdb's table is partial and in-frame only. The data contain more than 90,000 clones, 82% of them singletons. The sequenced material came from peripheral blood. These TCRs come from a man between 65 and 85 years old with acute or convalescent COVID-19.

In DNA form, the CDR3 reads TGTGCCAGCTCACCAGGGGCAGGGGGGACGAACACTGAAGCTTTCTTT. Amino acid sequence: CASSPGAGGTNTEAFF. This rearrangement joins TRBV18 to TRBJ1-1; 7 nucleotides line up with TRBD1. Losses at the gene ends were 2 bases for V and 1 base for J; bases not matched to a gene: 7. This CDR3 comprises 16 residues. Germline V CDR1 and CDR2: KGHSH, LQKENI.

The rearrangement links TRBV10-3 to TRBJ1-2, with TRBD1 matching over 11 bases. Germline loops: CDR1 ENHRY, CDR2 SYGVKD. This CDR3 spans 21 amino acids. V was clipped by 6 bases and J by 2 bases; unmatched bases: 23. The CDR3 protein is CAIRSSYQGQGVAGSNYGYTF. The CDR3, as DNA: TGTGCCATCAGAAGCTCATACCAGGGACAGGGGGTAGCCGGGAGCAACTATGGCTACACCTTC.

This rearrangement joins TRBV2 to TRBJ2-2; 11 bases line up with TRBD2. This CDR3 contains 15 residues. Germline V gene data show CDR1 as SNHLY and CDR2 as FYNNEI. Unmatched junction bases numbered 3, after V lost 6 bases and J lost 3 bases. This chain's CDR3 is CASRLGLADTGELFF. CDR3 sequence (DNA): TGTGCCAGCAGGTTGGGACTAGCGGACACCGGGGAGCTGTTTTTT.

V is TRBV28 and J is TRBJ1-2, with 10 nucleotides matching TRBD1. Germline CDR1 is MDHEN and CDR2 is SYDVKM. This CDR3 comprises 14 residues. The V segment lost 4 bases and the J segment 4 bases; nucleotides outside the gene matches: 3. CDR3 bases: TGTGCCAGCAGTTGGGGACAGGGGAGCTATGGCTACACCTTC. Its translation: CASSWGQGSYGYTF.

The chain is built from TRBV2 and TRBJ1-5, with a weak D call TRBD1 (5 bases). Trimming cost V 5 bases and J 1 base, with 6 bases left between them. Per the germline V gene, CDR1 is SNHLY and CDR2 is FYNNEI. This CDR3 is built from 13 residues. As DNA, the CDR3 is TGTGCCAGCAGTTACAGGAGCAATCAGCCCCAGCATTTT. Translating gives CASSYRSNQPQHF.

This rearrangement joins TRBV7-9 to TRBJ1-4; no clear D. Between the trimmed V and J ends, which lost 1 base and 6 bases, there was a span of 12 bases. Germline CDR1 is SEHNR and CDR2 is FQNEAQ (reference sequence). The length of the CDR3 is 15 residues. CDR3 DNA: TGTGCCAGCAGCTTAGGCGGGGTAGTAGATGAAAAACTGTTTTTT. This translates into CASSLGGVVDEKLFF.

The DNA for the CDR3 is TGCGCCAGCAGCTTGGACAGGGGTGGCACCGGGGAGCTGTTTTTT. It translates to CASSLDRGGTGELFF. The chain has TRBV5-1 and TRBJ2-2, with 7 bases matching TRBD1. The CDR3 loop spans 15 amino acids. Germline trimming cut 0 bases from V and 4 bases from J; bases unmatched to any gene: 3. From germline, CDR1 is SGHRS and CDR2 YFSETQ.

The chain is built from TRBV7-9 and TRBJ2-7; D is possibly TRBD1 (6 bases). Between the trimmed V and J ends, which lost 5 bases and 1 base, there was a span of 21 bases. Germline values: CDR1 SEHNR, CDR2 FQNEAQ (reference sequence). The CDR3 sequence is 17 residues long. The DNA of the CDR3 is TGTGCCAGCAGCCCCCAGACAGGTTCGCTGATTTCCTACGAGCAGTACTTC. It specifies CASSPQTGSLISYEQYF. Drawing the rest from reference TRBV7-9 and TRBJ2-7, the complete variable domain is DTGVSQNPRHKITKRGQNVTFRCDPISEHNRLYWYRQTLGQGPEFLTYFQNEAQLEKSRLLSDRFSAERPKGSFSTLEIQRTEQGDSAMYLCASSPQTGSLISYEQYFGPGTRLTVT.

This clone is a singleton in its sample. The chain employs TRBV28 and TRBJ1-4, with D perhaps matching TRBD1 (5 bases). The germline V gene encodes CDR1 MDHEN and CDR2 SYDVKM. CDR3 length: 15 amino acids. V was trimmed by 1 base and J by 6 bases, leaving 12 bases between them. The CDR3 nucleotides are TGTGCCAGCAGTTTATTAACGACCAGGGATGAAAAACTGTTTTTT. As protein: CASSLLTTRDEKLFF.

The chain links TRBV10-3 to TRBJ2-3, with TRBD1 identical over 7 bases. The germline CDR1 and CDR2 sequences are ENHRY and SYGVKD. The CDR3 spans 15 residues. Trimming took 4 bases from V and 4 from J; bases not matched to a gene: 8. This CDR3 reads CAISGRGQEADTQYF. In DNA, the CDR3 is TGTGCCATCAGTGGCCGAGGACAGGAGGCAGATACGCAGTATTTT.

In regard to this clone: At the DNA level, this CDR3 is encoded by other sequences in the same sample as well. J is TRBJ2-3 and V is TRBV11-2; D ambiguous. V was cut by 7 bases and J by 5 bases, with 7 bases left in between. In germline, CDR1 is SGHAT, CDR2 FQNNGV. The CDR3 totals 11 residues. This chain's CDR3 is CASTFKDTQYF. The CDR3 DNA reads TGTGCCAGCACCTTCAAAGATACGCAGTATTTT.

The CDR3 sequence: CATSGPGAIEAFF. The CDR3 DNA is TGTGCCACATCCGGACCGGGAGCCATCGAAGCTTTCTTT. The rearrangement joins TRBV24-1 to TRBJ1-1; unclear D gene. With 10 bases removed from V and 8 bases from J, the gap between germline ends came to 19 bases. This CDR3 comprises 13 residues. CDR1 and CDR2 from the germline V gene are KGHDR and SFDVKD.

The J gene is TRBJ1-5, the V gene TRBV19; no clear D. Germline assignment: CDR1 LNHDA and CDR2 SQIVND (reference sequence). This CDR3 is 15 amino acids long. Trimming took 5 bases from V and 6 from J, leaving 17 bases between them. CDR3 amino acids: CASSPTSGIGQPQHF. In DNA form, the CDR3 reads TGTGCCAGTAGTCCCACGTCAGGAATCGGTCAGCCCCAGCATTTT.

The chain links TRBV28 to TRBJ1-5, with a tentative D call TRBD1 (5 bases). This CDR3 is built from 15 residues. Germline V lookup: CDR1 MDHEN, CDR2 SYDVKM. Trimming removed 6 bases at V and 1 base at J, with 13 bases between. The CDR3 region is CASRIGGFSNQPQHF. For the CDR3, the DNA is TGTGCCAGCAGGATCGGGGGGTTCAGCAATCAGCCCCAGCATTTT.

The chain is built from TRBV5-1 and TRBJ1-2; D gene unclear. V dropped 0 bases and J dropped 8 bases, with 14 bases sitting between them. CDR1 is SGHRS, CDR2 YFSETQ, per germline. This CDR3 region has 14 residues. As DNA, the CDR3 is TGCGCCAGCAGCTTGGGTAGTGCGAGTAAGGGCTACACCTTC. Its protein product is CASSLGSASKGYTF.

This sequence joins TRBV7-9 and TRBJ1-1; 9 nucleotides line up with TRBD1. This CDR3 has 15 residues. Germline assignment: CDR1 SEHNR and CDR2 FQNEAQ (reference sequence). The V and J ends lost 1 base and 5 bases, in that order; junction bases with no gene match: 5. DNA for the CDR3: TGTGCCAGCAGCTTAGGGGGGACAGGGAGGACTGAAGCTTTCTTT. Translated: CASSLGGTGRTEAFF.

In DNA form, the CDR3 reads TGTGCCAGCAGTTTAACTCCATTAGATGAGCAGTTCTTC. This gives the protein CASSLTPLDEQFF. V usage is TRBV27 and J usage is TRBJ2-1; D uncertain. CDR3 length: 13 residues. Germline V lookup: CDR1 MNHEY, CDR2 SMNVEV (reference sequence). V lost 2 bases, J lost 8 bases, and 10 bases lay in between.

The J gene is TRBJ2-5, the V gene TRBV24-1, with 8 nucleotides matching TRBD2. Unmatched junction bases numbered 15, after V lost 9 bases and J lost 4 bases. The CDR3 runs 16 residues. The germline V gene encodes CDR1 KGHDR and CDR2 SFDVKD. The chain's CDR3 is CATSAVAGRRVETQYF. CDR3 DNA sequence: TGTGCCACCTCCGCGGTAGCGGGGCGACGGGTAGAGACCCAGTACTTC.

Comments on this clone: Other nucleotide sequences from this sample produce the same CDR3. The CDR3: CASRTGDTEAFF. CDR3 DNA sequence: TGTGCCAGCAGAACGGGGGACACTGAAGCTTTCTTT. This chain joins TRBV6-5 and TRBJ1-1; TRBD1 might be the D (5 bases). The CDR3 is 12 residues long. CDR1 and CDR2 (germline): MNHEY, SVGAGI. The V end lost 6 bases, the J end lost 3 bases, and 8 bases lay between the germline ends.

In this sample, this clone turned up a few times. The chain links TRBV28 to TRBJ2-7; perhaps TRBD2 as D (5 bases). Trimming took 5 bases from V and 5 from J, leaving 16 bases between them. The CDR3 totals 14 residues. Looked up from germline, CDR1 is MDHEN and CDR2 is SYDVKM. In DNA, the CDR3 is TGTGCCAGCAGTCTCCCCTTCAGCGGACACGAGCAGTACTTC. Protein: CASSLPFSGHEQYF.

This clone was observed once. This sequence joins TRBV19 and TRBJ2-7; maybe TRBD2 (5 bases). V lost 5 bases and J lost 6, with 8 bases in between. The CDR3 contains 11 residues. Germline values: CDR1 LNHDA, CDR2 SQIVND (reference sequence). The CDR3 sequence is CASSRGREQYF. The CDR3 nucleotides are TGTGCCAGTAGTCGGGGTCGCGAGCAGTACTTC.

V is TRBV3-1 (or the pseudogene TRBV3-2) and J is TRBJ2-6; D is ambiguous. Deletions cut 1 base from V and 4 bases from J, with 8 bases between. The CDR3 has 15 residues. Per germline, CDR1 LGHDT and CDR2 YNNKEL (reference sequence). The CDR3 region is CASSQVTAGANVLTF. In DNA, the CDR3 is TGTGCCAGCAGCCAAGTAACAGCCGGGGCCAACGTCCTGACTTTC.

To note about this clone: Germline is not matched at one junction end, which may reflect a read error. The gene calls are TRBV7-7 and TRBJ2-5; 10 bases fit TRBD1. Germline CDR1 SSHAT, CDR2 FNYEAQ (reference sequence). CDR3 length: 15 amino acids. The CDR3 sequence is CASSFSTGGRETQYF. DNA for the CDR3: TGTGCTAGCAGCTTCTCGACAGGGGGCCGCGAGACCCAGTACTTC.

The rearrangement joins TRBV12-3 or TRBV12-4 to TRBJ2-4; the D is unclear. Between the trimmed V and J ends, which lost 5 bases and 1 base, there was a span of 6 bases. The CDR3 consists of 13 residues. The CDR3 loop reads CASSQNAKNIQYF. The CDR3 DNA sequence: TGTGCCAGCAGTCAAAATGCCAAAAACATTCAGTACTTC.